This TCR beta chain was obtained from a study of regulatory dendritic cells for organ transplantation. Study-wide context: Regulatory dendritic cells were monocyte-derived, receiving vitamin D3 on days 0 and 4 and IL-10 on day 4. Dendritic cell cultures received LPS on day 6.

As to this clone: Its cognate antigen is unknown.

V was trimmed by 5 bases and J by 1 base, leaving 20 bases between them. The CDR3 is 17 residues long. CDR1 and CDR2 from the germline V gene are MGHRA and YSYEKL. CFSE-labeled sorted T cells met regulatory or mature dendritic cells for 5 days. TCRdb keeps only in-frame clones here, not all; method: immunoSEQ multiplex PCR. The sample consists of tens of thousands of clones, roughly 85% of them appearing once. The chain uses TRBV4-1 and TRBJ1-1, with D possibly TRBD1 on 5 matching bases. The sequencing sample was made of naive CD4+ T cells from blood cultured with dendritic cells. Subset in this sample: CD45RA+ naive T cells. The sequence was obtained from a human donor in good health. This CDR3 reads CASSAWGLSGKNTEAFF. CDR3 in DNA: TGCGCCAGCAGCGCGTGGGGCTTATCGGGCAAGAACACTGAAGCTTTCTTT.